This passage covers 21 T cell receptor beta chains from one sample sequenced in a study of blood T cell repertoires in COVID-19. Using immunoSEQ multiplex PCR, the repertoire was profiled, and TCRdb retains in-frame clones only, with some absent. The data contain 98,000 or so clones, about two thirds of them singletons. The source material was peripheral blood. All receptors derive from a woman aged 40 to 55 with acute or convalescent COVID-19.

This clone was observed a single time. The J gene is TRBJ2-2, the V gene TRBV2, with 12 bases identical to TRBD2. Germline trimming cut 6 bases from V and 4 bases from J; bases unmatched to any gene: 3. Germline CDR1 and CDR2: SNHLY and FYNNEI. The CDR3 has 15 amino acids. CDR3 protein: CASRTTSGGTGELFF. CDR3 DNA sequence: TGTGCCAGCAGGACGACTAGCGGGGGCACCGGGGAGCTGTTTTTT.

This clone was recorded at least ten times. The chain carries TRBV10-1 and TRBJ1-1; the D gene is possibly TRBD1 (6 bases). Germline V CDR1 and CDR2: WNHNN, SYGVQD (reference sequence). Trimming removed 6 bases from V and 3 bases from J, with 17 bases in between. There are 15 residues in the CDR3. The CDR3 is CASRPEQGWDTEAFF. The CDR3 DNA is TGCGCCAGCAGGCCCGAACAGGGCTGGGACACTGAAGCTTTCTTT.

The CDR3 loop reads CASSQDPPSGVRTDTQYF. Here the CDR3 DNA reads TGCGCCAGCAGCCAAGATCCCCCTAGCGGGGTCCGCACAGATACGCAGTATTTT. V gene TRBV4-3 combines with J gene TRBJ2-3; TRBD2 matches at 9 bases. With 0 bases clipped from V and 1 base from J, the junction kept 8 bases outside the gene matches. This CDR3 comprises 18 residues. Germline CDR1 LGHNA, CDR2 YSLEER.

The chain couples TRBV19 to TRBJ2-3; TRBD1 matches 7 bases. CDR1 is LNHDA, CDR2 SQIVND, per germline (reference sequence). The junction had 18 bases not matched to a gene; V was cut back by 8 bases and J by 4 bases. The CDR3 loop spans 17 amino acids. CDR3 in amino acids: CASSPPHRGSWADTQYF. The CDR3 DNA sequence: TGTGCCAGTTCTCCTCCTCACAGGGGATCTTGGGCAGATACGCAGTATTTT.

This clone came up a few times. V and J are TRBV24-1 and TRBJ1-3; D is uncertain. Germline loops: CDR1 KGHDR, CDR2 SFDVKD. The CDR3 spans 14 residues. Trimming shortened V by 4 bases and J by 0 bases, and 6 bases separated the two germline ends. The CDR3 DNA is TGTGCCACCAGTGACCCCGGCTCTGGAAACACCATATATTTT. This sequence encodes CATSDPGSGNTIYF.

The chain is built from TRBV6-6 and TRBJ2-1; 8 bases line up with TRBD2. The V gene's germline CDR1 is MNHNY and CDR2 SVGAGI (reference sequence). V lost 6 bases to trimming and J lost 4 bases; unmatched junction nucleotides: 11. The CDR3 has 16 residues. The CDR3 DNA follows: TGTGCCAGCAGATCCAGCAGCGGGGGCGGTTACAATGAGCAGTTCTTC. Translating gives CASRSSSGGGYNEQFF.

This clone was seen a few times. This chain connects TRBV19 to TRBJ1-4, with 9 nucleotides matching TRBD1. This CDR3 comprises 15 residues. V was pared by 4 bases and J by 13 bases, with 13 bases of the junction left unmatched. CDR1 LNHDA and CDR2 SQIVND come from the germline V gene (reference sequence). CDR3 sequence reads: CASSTSGTGSDRLFF. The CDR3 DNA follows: TGTGCCAGTAGTACTTCCGGGACAGGGTCTGATAGACTGTTTTTT.

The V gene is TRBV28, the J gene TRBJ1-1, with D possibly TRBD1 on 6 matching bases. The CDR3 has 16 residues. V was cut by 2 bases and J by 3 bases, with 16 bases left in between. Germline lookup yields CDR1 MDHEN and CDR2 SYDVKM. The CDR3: CASSLTGHIVDTEAFF. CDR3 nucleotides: TGTGCCAGCAGTTTAACAGGGCATATCGTCGACACTGAAGCTTTCTTT.

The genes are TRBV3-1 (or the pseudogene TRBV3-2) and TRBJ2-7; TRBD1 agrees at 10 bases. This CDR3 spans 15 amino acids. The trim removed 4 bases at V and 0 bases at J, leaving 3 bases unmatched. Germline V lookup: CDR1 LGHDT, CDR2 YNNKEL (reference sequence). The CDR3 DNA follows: TGTGCCAGCAGCCCTTGGACAGGGGGCTCCTACGAGCAGTACTTC. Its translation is CASSPWTGGSYEQYF.

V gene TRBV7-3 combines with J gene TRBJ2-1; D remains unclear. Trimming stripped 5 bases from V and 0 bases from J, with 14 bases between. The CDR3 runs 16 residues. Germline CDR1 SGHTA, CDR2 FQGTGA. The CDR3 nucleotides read TGTGCCAGCAGCCCCCGTGAGGAGAGCTCCTACAATGAGCAGTTCTTC. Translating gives CASSPREESSYNEQFF.

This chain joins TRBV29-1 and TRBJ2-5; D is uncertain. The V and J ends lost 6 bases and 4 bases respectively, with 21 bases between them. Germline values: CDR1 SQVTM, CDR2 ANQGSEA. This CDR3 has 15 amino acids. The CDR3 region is CSVLTVLQPRETQYF. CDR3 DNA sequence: TGCAGCGTCCTCACGGTGCTGCAACCGCGAGAGACCCAGTACTTC.

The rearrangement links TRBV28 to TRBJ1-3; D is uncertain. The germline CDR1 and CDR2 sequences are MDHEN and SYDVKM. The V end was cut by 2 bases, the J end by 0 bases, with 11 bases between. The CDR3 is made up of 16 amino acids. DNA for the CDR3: TGTGCCAGCAGTTTAACCCACATATTCTCTGGAAACACCATATATTTT. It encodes CASSLTHIFSGNTIYF.

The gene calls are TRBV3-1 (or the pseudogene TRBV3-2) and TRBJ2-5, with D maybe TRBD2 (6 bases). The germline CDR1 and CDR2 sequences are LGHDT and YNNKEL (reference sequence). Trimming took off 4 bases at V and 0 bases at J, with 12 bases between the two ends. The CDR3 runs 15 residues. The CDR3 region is CASSPSAGNQETQYF. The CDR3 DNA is TGTGCCAGCAGCCCTTCGGCGGGGAACCAAGAGACCCAGTACTTC.

The CDR3 region is CASSPAAEKELFF. The CDR3 DNA reads TGCGCCAGCAGCCCGGCAGCGGAGAAGGAGCTGTTTTTT. The V gene is TRBV5-1, the J gene TRBJ2-2; possible D gene TRBD2, 5 bases. This CDR3 region has 13 residues. The V gene's germline CDR1 is SGHRS and CDR2 YFSETQ. Trimming stripped 4 bases from V and 10 bases from J, with 14 bases between.

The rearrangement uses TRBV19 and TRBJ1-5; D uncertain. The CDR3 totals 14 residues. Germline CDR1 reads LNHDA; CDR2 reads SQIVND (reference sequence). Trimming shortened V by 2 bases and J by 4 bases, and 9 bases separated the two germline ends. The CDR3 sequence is CASSIKAGNQPQHF. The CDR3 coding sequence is TGTGCCAGTAGTATAAAAGCGGGGAATCAGCCCCAGCATTTT.

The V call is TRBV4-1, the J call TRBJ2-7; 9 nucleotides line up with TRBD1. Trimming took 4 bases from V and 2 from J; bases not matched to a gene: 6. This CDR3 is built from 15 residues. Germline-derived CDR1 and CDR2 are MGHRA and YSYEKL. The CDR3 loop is CASSLKQGAAYEQYF. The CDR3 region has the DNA TGCGCCAGCAGCCTTAAACAGGGGGCCGCCTACGAGCAGTACTTC.

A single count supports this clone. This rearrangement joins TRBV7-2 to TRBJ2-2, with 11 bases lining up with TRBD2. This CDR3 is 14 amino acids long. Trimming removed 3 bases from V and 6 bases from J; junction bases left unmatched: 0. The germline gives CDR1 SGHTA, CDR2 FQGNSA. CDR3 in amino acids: CASSFSGGAGELFF. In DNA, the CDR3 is TGTGCCAGCAGCTTTAGCGGGGGGGCCGGGGAGCTGTTTTTT.

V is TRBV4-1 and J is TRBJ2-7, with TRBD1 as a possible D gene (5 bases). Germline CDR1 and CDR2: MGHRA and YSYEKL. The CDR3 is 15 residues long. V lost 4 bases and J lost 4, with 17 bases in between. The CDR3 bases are TGCGCCAGCAGCCCCTTTCGGACACAGCTATACGAGCAGTACTTC. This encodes CASSPFRTQLYEQYF.

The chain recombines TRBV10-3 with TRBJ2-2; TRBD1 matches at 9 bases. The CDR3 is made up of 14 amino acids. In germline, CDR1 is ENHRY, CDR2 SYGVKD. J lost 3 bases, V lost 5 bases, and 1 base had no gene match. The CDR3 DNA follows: TGTGCCATCAGTAGGGACAGGGACACCGGGGAGCTGTTTTTT. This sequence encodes CAISRDRDTGELFF.

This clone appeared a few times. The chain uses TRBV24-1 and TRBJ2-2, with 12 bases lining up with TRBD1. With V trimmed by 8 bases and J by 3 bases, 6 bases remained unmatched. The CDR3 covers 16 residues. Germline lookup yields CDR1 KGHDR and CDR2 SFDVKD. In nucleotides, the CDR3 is TGTGCCACCACTTCCGGGACAGGGGGCCACACCGGGGAGCTGTTTTTT. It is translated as CATTSGTGGHTGELFF.

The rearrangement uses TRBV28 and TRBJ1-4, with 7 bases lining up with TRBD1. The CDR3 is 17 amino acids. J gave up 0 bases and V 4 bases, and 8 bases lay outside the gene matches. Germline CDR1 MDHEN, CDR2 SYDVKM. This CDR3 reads CASSSSGQSTTNEKLFF. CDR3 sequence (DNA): TGTGCCAGCAGTTCCTCGGGACAGTCCACAACTAATGAAAAACTGTTTTTT.